The clone carrying this TCR beta chain was counted a few times. Its specificity is not known. This entry comes from a study of identical twins. Study outcomes and limitations: Among beta out-of-frame sequences, excess sharing between twins appeared weaker.

TCRdb re-derived calls from the 5' RACE reads in MiXCR, one entry per CDR3 protein. Found here are roughly 250,000 distinct CDR3 sequences, 6% to 8.5% of them singletons; the top ten hold over 5%. This CDR3 region has 18 residues. Looked up from germline, CDR1 is SGHAT and CDR2 is FQDESV (reference sequence). Between the trimmed V and J ends, which lost 0 bases and 0 bases, there was a span of 17 bases. The sample also formed part of further work on yellow fever vaccine responses in identical twins.

The sequenced material came from CD8+ T cells sorted from blood. The receptor was derived from a woman aged 18-29 years in good health. The V and J genes are TRBV11-1 and TRBJ2-5; D is tentatively TRBD1 or TRBD2 (6 bases each). In nucleotides, the CDR3 is TGTGCCAGCAGCTTAGCGCTAGGCAGGGGAGGAGACCAAGAGACCCAGTACTTC. This gives the protein CASSLALGRGGDQETQYF.